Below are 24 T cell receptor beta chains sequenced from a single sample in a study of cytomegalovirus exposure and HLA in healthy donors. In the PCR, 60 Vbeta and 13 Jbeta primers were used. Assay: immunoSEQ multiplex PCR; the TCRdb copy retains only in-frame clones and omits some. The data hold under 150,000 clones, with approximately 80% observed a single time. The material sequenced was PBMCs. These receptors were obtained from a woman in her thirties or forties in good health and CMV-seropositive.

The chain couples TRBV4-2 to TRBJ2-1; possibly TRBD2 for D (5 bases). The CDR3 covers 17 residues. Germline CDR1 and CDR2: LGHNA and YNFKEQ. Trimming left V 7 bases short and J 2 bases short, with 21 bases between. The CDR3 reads CASNPKLGAAPYNEQFF. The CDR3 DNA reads TGTGCCAGCAACCCCAAGCTAGGAGCGGCCCCCTACAATGAGCAGTTCTTC.

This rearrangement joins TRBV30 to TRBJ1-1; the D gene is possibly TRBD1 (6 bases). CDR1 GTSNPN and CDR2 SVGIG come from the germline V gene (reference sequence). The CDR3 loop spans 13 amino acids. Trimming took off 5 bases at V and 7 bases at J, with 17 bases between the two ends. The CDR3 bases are TGTGCCTGGGTGGGGCCTTACAGGGATGAAGCTTTCTTT. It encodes CAWVGPYRDEAFF.

CDR3 sequence reads: CASSLAAGEYEQYF. CDR3 DNA: TGCGCCAGCAGCTTGGCCGCCGGGGAGTACGAGCAGTACTTC. The V and J genes are TRBV5-1 and TRBJ2-7, with a weak D call TRBD2 (5 bases). Germline V gene sequence: CDR1 SGHRS, CDR2 YFSETQ. The length of the CDR3 is 14 residues. Trimming stripped 0 bases from V and 4 bases from J, with 11 bases between.

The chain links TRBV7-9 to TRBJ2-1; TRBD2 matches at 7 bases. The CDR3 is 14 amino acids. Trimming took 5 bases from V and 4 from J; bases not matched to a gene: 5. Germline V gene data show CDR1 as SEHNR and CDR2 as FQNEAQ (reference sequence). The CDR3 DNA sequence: TGTGCCAGCAGCCCCCGACTAGCATACAATGAGCAGTTCTTC. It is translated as CASSPRLAYNEQFF. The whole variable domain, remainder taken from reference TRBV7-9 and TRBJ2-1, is DTGVSQNPRHKITKRGQNVTFRCDPISEHNRLYWYRQTLGQGPEFLTYFQNEAQLEKSRLLSDRFSAERPKGSFSTLEIQRTEQGDSAMYLCASSPRLAYNEQFFGPGTRLTVL.

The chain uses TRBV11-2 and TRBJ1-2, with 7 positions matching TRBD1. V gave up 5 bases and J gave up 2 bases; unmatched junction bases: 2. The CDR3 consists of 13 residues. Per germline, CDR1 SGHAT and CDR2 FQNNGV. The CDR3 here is CASSLGQNYGYTF. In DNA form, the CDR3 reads TGTGCCAGCAGCCTGGGACAGAACTATGGCTACACCTTC.

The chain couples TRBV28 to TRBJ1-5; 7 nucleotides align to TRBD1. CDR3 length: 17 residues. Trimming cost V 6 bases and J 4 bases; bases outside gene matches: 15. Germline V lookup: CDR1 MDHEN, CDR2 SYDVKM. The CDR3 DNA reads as TGTGCCAGCAGCCTCATTACCGGGACAGCAACAAATCAGCCCCAGCATTTT. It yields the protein CASSLITGTATNQPQHF.

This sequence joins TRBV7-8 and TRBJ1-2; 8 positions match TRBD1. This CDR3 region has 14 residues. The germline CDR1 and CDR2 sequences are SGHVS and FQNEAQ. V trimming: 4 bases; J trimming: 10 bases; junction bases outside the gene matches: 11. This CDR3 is CASSYYVGQGVYTF. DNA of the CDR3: TGTGCCAGCAGCTACTATGTCGGACAGGGAGTCTACACCTTC.

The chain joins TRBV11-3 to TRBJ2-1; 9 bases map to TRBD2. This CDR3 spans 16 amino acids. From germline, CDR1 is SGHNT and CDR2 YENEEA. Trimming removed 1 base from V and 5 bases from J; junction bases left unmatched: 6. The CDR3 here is CASSLGRGRANNEQFF. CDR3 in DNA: TGTGCCAGCAGCTTAGGACGCGGGAGGGCGAACAATGAGCAGTTCTTC. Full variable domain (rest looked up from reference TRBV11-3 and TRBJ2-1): EAGVVQSPRYKIIEKKQPVAFWCNPISGHNTLYWYLQNLGQGPELLIRYENEEAVDDSQLPKDRFSAERLKGVDSTLKIQPAELGDSAVYLCASSLGRGRANNEQFFGPGTRLTVL.

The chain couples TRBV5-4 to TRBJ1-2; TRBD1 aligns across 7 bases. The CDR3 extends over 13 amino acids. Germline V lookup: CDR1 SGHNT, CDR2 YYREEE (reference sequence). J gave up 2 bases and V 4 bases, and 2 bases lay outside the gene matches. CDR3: CASSAGQNYGYTF. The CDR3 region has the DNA TGTGCCAGCAGCGCGGGACAGAACTATGGCTACACCTTC. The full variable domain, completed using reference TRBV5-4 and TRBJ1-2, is ETGVTQSPTHLIKTRGQQVTLRCSSQSGHNTVSWYQQALGQGPQFIFQYYREEENGRGNFPPRFSGLQFPNYSSELNVNALELDDSALYLCASSAGQNYGYTFGSGTRLTVV.

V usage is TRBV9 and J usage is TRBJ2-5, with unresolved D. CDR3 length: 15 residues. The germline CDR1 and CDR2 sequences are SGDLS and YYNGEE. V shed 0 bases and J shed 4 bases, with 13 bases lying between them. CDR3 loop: CASSVGEKSGETQYF. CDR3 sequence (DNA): TGTGCCAGCAGCGTAGGAGAAAAGTCGGGAGAGACCCAGTACTTC.

The CDR3 DNA follows: TGTGCCAGCAGCTCCCGGGGGGGGGATGAGCAGTTCTTC. This sequence encodes CASSSRGGDEQFF. V is TRBV7-2 and J is TRBJ2-1; 8 bases map to TRBD2. Germline V lookup: CDR1 SGHTA, CDR2 FQGNSA. V trimming: 4 bases; J trimming: 8 bases; junction bases outside the gene matches: 4. CDR3 length: 13 residues.

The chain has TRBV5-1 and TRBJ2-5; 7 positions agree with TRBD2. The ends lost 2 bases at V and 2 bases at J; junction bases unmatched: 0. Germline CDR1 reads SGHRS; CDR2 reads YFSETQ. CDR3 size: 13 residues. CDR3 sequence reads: CASSFSGQETQYF. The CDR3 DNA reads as TGCGCCAGCAGCTTTAGCGGGCAAGAGACCCAGTACTTC.

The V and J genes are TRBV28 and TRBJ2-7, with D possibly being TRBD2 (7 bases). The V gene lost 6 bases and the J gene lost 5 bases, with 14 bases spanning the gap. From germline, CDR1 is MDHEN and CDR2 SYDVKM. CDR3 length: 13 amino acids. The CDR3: CASRRGLGDEQYF. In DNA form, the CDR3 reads TGTGCCAGCAGGCGGGGGCTCGGGGACGAGCAGTACTTC.

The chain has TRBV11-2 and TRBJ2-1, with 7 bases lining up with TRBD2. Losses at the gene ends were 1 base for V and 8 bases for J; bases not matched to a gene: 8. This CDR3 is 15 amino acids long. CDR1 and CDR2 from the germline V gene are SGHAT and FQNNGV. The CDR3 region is CASSLVGGPSDEQFF. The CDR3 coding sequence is TGTGCCAGCAGCTTAGTGGGAGGGCCTTCGGATGAGCAGTTCTTC.

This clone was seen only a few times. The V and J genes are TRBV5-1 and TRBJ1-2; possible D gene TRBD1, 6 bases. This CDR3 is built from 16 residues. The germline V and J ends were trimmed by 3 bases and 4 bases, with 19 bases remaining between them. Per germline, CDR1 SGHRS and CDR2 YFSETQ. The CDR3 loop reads CASSSLPGANGYGYTF. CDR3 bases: TGCGCCAGCAGCTCCCTTCCAGGGGCCAACGGCTATGGCTACACCTTC. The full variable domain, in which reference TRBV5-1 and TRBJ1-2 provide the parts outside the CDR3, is KAGVTQTPRYLIKTRGQQVTLSCSPISGHRSVSWYQQTPGQGLQFLFEYFSETQRNKGNFPGRFSGRQFSNSRSEMNVSTLELGDSALYLCASSSLPGANGYGYTFGSGTRLTVV.

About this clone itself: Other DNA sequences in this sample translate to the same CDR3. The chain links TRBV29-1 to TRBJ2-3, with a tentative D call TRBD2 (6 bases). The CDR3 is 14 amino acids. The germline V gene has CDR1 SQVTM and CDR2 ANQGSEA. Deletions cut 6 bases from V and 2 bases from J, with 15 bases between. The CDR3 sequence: CSVAGLGSTDTQYF. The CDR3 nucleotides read TGCAGCGTCGCGGGACTCGGATCCACAGATACGCAGTATTTT.

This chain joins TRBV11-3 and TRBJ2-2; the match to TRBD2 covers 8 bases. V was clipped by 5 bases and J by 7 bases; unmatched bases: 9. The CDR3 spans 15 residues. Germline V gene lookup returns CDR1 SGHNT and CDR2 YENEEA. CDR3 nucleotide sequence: TGTGCCAGCAGCGCTCTCGCGGGAGGCGGCGGGGAGCTGTTTTTT. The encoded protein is CASSALAGGGGELFF.

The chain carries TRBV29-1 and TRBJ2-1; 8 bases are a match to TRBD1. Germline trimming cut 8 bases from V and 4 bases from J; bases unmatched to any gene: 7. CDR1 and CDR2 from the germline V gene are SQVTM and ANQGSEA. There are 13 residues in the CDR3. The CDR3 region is CSSTGQGYNEQFF. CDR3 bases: TGCAGCTCTACCGGACAGGGTTACAATGAGCAGTTCTTC.

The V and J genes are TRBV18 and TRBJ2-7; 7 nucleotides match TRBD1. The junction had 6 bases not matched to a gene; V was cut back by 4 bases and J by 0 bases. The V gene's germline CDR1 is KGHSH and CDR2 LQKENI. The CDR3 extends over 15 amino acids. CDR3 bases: TGTGCCAGCTCACGACAGGGTGCGGACTCCTACGAGCAGTACTTC. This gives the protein CASSRQGADSYEQYF.

The CDR3 is CASSAGGSRVYEQYF. DNA for the CDR3: TGTGCCAGCAGCGCGGGGGGGTCGAGGGTCTACGAGCAGTACTTC. The V and J genes are TRBV6-1 and TRBJ2-7; TRBD2 matches at 9 bases. The germline V gene encodes CDR1 MNHNS and CDR2 SASEGT. After removal of 6 bases from V and 3 bases from J, the junction contained 9 bases not matched to a gene. CDR3 length: 15 residues.

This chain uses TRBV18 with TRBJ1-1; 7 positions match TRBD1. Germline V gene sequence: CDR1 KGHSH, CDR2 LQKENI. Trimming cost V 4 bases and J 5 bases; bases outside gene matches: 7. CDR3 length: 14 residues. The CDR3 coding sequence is TGTGCCAGCTCACAGGACAGGATTGGTACTGAAGCTTTCTTT. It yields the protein CASSQDRIGTEAFF.

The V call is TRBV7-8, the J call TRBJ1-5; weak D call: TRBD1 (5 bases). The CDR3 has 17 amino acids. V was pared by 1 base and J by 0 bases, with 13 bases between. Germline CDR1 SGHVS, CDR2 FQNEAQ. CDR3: CASSLDQGPYSNQPQHF. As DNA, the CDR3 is TGTGCCAGCAGCTTAGACCAGGGCCCTTATAGCAATCAGCCCCAGCATTTT.

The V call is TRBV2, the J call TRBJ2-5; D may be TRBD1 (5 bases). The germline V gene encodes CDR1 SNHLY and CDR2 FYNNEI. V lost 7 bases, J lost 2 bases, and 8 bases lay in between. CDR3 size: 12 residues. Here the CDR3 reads CASNTGQETQYF. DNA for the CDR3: TGTGCCAGCAACACAGGTCAAGAGACCCAGTACTTC.

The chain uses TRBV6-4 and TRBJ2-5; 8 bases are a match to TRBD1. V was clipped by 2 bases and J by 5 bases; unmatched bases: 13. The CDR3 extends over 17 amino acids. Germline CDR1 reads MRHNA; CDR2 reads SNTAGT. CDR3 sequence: CASSDGVTGGVRETQYF. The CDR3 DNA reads TGTGCCAGCAGTGACGGAGTAACAGGGGGAGTAAGGGAGACCCAGTACTTC.